The 27 T cell receptor beta chains in this list originate from one sample, sequenced in a study of blood T cell repertoires in COVID-19. TCRdb keeps only in-frame clones here, not all; method: immunoSEQ multiplex PCR. The data hold about 130,000 clones, with about 93% observed a single time. The sequenced sample consisted of peripheral blood. The receptors were sampled from a man aged 45-65 years with COVID-19, enrolled during active disease.

V is TRBV28 and J is TRBJ2-7; 8 nucleotides align to TRBD1. Per the germline V gene, CDR1 is MDHEN and CDR2 is SYDVKM. The ends lost 5 bases at V and 0 bases at J; junction bases unmatched: 12. There are 17 residues in the CDR3. The CDR3 loop reads CASSARDRKISSYEQYF. The CDR3, as DNA: TGTGCCAGCAGTGCCCGGGACAGGAAGATCTCCTCCTACGAGCAGTACTTC.

The chain combines TRBV19 with TRBJ2-5, with D perhaps TRBD2 (6 bases). V lost 1 base and J lost 1, with 7 bases in between. Germline V gives CDR1 LNHDA, CDR2 SQIVND (reference sequence). CDR3 length: 14 residues. The CDR3 coding sequence is TGTGCCAGTAGTATAGCCGGGGGCCAAGAGACCCAGTACTTC. This codes for CASSIAGGQETQYF.

V and J are TRBV19 and TRBJ2-7, with TRBD1 as a possible D gene (5 bases). This CDR3 has 15 residues. With 3 bases removed from V and 6 bases from J, the gap between germline ends came to 18 bases. From germline, CDR1 is LNHDA and CDR2 SQIVND (reference sequence). CDR3 loop: CASSIKTGATTEQYF. As DNA, the CDR3 is TGTGCCAGTAGTATTAAAACAGGAGCGACGACCGAGCAGTACTTC. The whole variable domain, remainder taken from reference TRBV19 and TRBJ2-7, is DGGITQSPKYLFRKEGQNVTLSCEQNLNHDAMYWYRQDPGQGLRLIYYSQIVNDFQKGDIAEGYSVSREKKESFPLTVTSAQKNPTAFYLCASSIKTGATTEQYFGPGTRLTVT.

The chain recombines TRBV30 with TRBJ2-7; tentatively, D is TRBD2 (6 bases). The CDR3 spans 14 residues. Germline-derived CDR1 and CDR2 are GTSNPN and SVGIG (reference sequence). V dropped 1 base and J dropped 6 bases, with 16 bases sitting between them. CDR3 in amino acids: CAWSGQRWGLEQYF. The CDR3 nucleotides are TGTGCCTGGAGTGGTCAGCGGTGGGGACTCGAGCAGTACTTC.

This chain links TRBV9 with TRBJ2-5; TRBD1 matches 8 bases. The ends lost 3 bases at V and 4 bases at J; junction bases unmatched: 8. Germline loops: CDR1 SGDLS, CDR2 YYNGEE. This CDR3 comprises 15 residues. The CDR3 DNA follows: TGTGCCAGCAGCGCCGCGACAGGGGAGAGAGAGACCCAGTACTTC. Translation: CASSAATGERETQYF. Full variable domain (missing parts from reference TRBV9 and TRBJ2-5): DSGVTQTPKHLITATGQRVTLRCSPRSGDLSVYWYQQSLDQGLQFLIQYYNGEERAKGNILERFSAQQFPDLHSELNLSSLELGDSALYFCASSAATGERETQYFGPGTRLLVL.

The CDR3 loop is CASSRRQGTGELFF. In DNA, the CDR3 is TGCGCCAGCAGTCGCCGACAGGGGACCGGGGAGCTGTTTTTT. The chain is built from TRBV23-1 and TRBJ2-2; 8 nucleotides agree with TRBD1. TRBV23-1 is given ORF status, its function remaining uncertain. The ends lost 4 bases at V and 5 bases at J; junction bases unmatched: 3. This CDR3 has 14 residues.

This chain uses TRBV6-2 or TRBV6-3 with TRBJ2-7; 12 bases are a match to TRBD2. The V gene's germline CDR1 is MNHEY and CDR2 SVGEGT. Trimming cost V 5 bases and J 2 bases; bases outside gene matches: 10. The CDR3 totals 17 residues. The CDR3 DNA sequence: TGTGCCAGCAGTCCGGGACTAGCGGGCCCGATAGCCTACGAGCAGTACTTC. This translates into CASSPGLAGPIAYEQYF.

The chain links TRBV4-1 to TRBJ2-2, with D perhaps matching TRBD1 (6 bases). Germline loops: CDR1 MGHRA, CDR2 YSYEKL. This CDR3 has 16 amino acids. Trimming cost V 1 base and J 3 bases, with 12 bases left between them. For the CDR3, the DNA is TGCGCCAGCAGCCAAGGGTCTTGGACAGACACCGGGGAGCTGTTTTTT. Protein product: CASSQGSWTDTGELFF.

This chain links TRBV5-8 with TRBJ2-2, with TRBD2 matching over 9 bases. The V gene's germline CDR1 is SGHTS and CDR2 YDEGEE. Unmatched junction bases numbered 5, after V lost 9 bases and J lost 5 bases. The CDR3 consists of 13 residues. CDR3 in DNA: TGTGCCACCGGGACTAGCTGGACCGGGGAGCTGTTTTTT. Translated: CATGTSWTGELFF.

V and J are TRBV5-1 and TRBJ2-4; 7 bases are shared with TRBD2. Germline V gene lookup returns CDR1 SGHRS and CDR2 YFSETQ. V dropped 0 bases and J dropped 7; count of bases not matched to a gene: 10. CDR3 size: 16 residues. DNA for the CDR3: TGCGCCAGCAGCTTGGGCGGGAGCTTGGAGGGGAACATTCAGTACTTC. Residues: CASSLGGSLEGNIQYF.

The chain employs TRBV6-4 and TRBJ1-4, with unresolved D. V lost 8 bases to trimming and J lost 0 bases, with 7 bases between them. The CDR3 covers 13 residues. In germline, CDR1 is MRHNA, CDR2 SNTAGT. The CDR3 nucleotides read TGTGCCAGCCGGTATGCAACTAATGAAAAACTGTTTTTT. It is translated as CASRYATNEKLFF.

The chain joins TRBV11-2 to TRBJ2-7, with TRBD1 matching over 9 bases. Germline CDR1 and CDR2: SGHAT and FQNNGV. The CDR3 runs to 15 residues. Losses at the gene ends were 2 bases for V and 4 bases for J; bases not matched to a gene: 6. As DNA, the CDR3 is TGTGCCAGCAGCTTAATGGGGACAGGGTCTTACGAGCAGTACGTC. Its translation is CASSLMGTGSYEQYV.

The chain recombines TRBV3-1 (or the pseudogene TRBV3-2) with TRBJ1-2; maybe TRBD1 (5 bases). CDR1 is LGHDT, CDR2 YNNKEL, per germline (reference sequence). The CDR3 is 13 amino acids. V lost 0 bases and J lost 12, with 14 bases in between. This chain's CDR3 is CASSQEAGRGNTF. CDR3 DNA sequence: TGTGCCAGCAGCCAAGAAGCTGGAAGGGGAAACACCTTC.

The rearrangement uses TRBV2 and TRBJ1-3; 7 nucleotides align to TRBD1. The trim removed 6 bases at V and 4 bases at J, leaving 3 bases unmatched. This CDR3 contains 13 residues. Germline CDR1 SNHLY, CDR2 FYNNEI. The CDR3 coding sequence is TGTGCCAGCAGACAGGGGAGGGGAAACACCATATATTTT. Encoded protein: CASRQGRGNTIYF. Looking up the rest from reference TRBV2 and TRBJ1-3 gives the full variable domain: EPEVTQTPSHQVTQMGQEVILRCVPISNHLYFYWYRQILGQKVEFLVSFYNNEISEKSEIFDDQFSVERPDGSNFTLKIRSTKLEDSAMYFCASRQGRGNTIYFGEGSWLTVV.

The chain recombines TRBV6-5 with TRBJ1-2; possible D gene TRBD1, 5 bases. The germline V gene encodes CDR1 MNHEY and CDR2 SVGAGI. V lost 7 bases and J lost 0, with 12 bases in between. This CDR3 region has 14 residues. The CDR3 DNA sequence: TGTGCCAGCACCTCGCGGGGACCTAACTATGGCTACACCTTC. It specifies CASTSRGPNYGYTF.

The chain combines TRBV5-1 with TRBJ1-1; D ambiguous. Trimming pared 2 bases from V and 5 bases from J, leaving 10 bases between. This CDR3 has 13 residues. Germline values: CDR1 SGHRS, CDR2 YFSETQ. CDR3 in DNA: TGCGCCAGCAGCTTACGAGAGAGAACTGAAGCTTTCTTT. Translating gives CASSLRERTEAFF. The full variable domain, in which reference TRBV5-1 and TRBJ1-1 provide the parts outside the CDR3, is KAGVTQTPRYLIKTRGQQVTLSCSPISGHRSVSWYQQTPGQGLQFLFEYFSETQRNKGNFPGRFSGRQFSNSRSEMNVSTLELGDSALYLCASSLRERTEAFFGQGTRLTVV.

The V and J genes are TRBV9 and TRBJ2-1, with D possibly TRBD2 on 5 matching bases. The germline CDR1 and CDR2 sequences are SGDLS and YYNGEE. V lost 4 bases and J 8 bases, leaving 22 bases between the germline ends. The CDR3 totals 16 residues. CDR3 in DNA: TGTGCCAGCAGCACGACGCCTAGCTCTGTCTGGGATGAGCAGTTCTTC. This sequence encodes CASSTTPSSVWDEQFF.

Only a few counts were recorded for this clone. J is TRBJ2-1 and V is TRBV7-2, with a tentative D call TRBD2 (6 bases). Trimming stripped 5 bases from V and 0 bases from J, with 14 bases between. Germline assignment: CDR1 SGHTA and CDR2 FQGNSA. This CDR3 is 16 amino acids long. For the CDR3, the DNA is TGTGCCAGCAGCCTTACTAGCAGTCTCTCCTACAATGAGCAGTTCTTC. This translates into CASSLTSSLSYNEQFF.

V usage is TRBV4-1 and J usage is TRBJ1-2; 9 bases agree with TRBD1. V trimming: 0 bases; J trimming: 4 bases; junction bases outside the gene matches: 6. CDR3 length: 16 amino acids. The V gene's germline CDR1 is MGHRA and CDR2 YSYEKL. CDR3 protein: CASSQDTGGAGYGYTF. The DNA for the CDR3 is TGCGCCAGCAGCCAAGACACAGGGGGCGCGGGCTATGGCTACACCTTC.

The rearrangement links TRBV6-6 to TRBJ2-3, with 7 bases lining up with TRBD2. Germline assignment: CDR1 MNHNY and CDR2 SVGAGI (reference sequence). V was clipped by 5 bases and J by 2 bases; unmatched bases: 10. The CDR3 extends over 16 amino acids. The CDR3 is CASSPRLAINTDTQYF. CDR3 bases: TGTGCCAGCAGTCCCCGACTAGCTATTAACACAGATACGCAGTATTTT.

The chain couples TRBV5-1 to TRBJ2-2, with a weak D call TRBD2 (5 bases). Germline V lookup: CDR1 SGHRS, CDR2 YFSETQ. V shed 4 bases and J shed 4 bases, with 11 bases lying between them. This CDR3 has 14 amino acids. The CDR3 sequence: CASSHGRGTGELFF. The CDR3 coding sequence is TGCGCCAGCAGCCATGGACGGGGCACCGGGGAGCTGTTTTTT.

The CDR3 DNA is TGTGCCAGCAGTTTAACCAGGAACACTGAAGCTTTCTTT. This gives the protein CASSLTRNTEAFF. This chain uses TRBV12-3 or TRBV12-4 with TRBJ1-1; D not resolved. CDR3 length equals 13 residues. V lost 2 bases to trimming and J lost 1 base, with 5 bases between them.

The genes are TRBV2 and TRBJ1-5; 7 bases line up with TRBD1. CDR1 is SNHLY and CDR2 is FYNNEI in the germline V gene. This CDR3 region has 14 residues. Trimming at V came to 6 bases and at J to 5 bases, leaving 7 bases not matched to a gene. The CDR3 spells CASSGGQEYQPQHF. Written as DNA, the CDR3 is TGTGCCAGCAGCGGAGGACAGGAGTATCAGCCCCAGCATTTT. The whole variable domain, filled in from reference TRBV2 and TRBJ1-5, reads EPEVTQTPSHQVTQMGQEVILRCVPISNHLYFYWYRQILGQKVEFLVSFYNNEISEKSEIFDDQFSVERPDGSNFTLKIRSTKLEDSAMYFCASSGGQEYQPQHFGDGTRLSIL.

J is TRBJ2-4 and V is TRBV7-3; no reliable D call. V lost 1 base and J lost 9, with 7 bases in between. This CDR3 is 12 amino acids long. Germline V gives CDR1 SGHTA, CDR2 FQGTGA. In DNA, the CDR3 is TGTGCCAGCAGCTTAATCCCAGGCATTCAGTACTTC. Translating it yields CASSLIPGIQYF. Together with reference TRBV7-3 and TRBJ2-4, the CDR3 gives the full variable domain: GAGVSQTPSNKVTEKGKYVELRCDPISGHTALYWYRQSLGQGPEFLIYFQGTGAADDSGLPNDRFFAVRPEGSVSTLKIQRTERGDSAVYLCASSLIPGIQYFGAGTRLSVL.

V is TRBV5-1 and J is TRBJ1-2; 8 nucleotides align to TRBD1. The CDR3 consists of 14 residues. Germline CDR1 reads SGHRS; CDR2 reads YFSETQ. V lost 4 bases to trimming and J lost 6 bases; unmatched junction nucleotides: 8. The CDR3 here is CASSPGQEADGYTF. CDR3 nucleotide sequence: TGCGCCAGCAGCCCGGGACAGGAGGCGGATGGCTACACCTTC.

Only a few counts were recorded for this clone. This sequence joins TRBV14 and TRBJ2-7; weak D call: TRBD1 (5 bases). In germline, CDR1 is SGHDN, CDR2 FVKESK. V lost 1 base and J 6 bases, leaving 16 bases between the germline ends. There are 15 residues in the CDR3. The CDR3 sequence is CASSQAVGQRGEQYF. Written as DNA, the CDR3 is TGTGCCAGCAGCCAAGCCGTAGGACAAAGAGGCGAGCAGTACTTC. The full variable domain, completed using reference TRBV14 and TRBJ2-7, is EAGVTQFPSHSVIEKGQTVTLRCDPISGHDNLYWYRRVMGKEIKFLLHFVKESKQDESGMPNNRFLAERTGGTYSTLKVQPAELEDSGVYFCASSQAVGQRGEQYFGPGTRLTVT.

This clone was picked up a small number of times. This rearrangement joins TRBV28 to TRBJ2-7; 7 bases agree with TRBD1. The trim removed 4 bases at V and 0 bases at J, leaving 0 bases unmatched. The CDR3 totals 13 residues. The germline gives CDR1 MDHEN, CDR2 SYDVKM. CDR3 protein: CASSWDSSYEQYF. In DNA form, the CDR3 reads TGTGCCAGCAGTTGGGACAGCTCCTACGAGCAGTACTTC. The full variable domain, its missing parts supplied by reference TRBV28 and TRBJ2-7, is DVKVTQSSRYLVKRTGEKVFLECVQDMDHENMFWYRQDPGLGLRLIYFSYDVKMKEKGDIPEGYSVSREKKERFSLILESASTNQTSMYLCASSWDSSYEQYFGPGTRLTVT.